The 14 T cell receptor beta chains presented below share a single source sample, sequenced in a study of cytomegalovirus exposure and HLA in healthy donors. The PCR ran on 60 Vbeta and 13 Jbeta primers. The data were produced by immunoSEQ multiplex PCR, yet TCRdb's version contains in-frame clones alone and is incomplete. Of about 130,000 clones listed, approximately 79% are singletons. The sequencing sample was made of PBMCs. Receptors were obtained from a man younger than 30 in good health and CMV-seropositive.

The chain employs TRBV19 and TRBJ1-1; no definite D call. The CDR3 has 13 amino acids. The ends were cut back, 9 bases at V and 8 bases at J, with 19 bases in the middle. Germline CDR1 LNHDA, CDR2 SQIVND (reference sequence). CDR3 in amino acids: CASNLADRREAFF. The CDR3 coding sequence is TGTGCCAGCAACCTAGCGGATCGACGGGAAGCTTTCTTT.

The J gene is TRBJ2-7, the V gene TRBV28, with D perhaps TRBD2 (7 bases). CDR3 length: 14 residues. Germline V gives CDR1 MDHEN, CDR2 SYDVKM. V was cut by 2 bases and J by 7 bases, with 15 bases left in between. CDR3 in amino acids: CASSLSMGGLEQYF. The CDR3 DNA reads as TGTGCCAGCAGTTTAAGTATGGGGGGGCTAGAGCAGTACTTC.

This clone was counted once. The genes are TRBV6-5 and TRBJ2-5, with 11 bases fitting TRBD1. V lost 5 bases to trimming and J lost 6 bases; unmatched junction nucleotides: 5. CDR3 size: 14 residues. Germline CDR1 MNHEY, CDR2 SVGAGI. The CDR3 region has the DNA TGTGCCAGCAGTCCCGGGACAGGGGGGAAGACCCAGTACTTC. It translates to CASSPGTGGKTQYF.

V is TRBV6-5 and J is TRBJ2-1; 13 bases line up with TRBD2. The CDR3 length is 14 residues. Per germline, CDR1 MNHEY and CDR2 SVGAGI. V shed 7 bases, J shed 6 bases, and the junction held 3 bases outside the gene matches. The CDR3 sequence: CASNRLAGGNEQFF. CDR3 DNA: TGTGCCAGCAACCGACTAGCGGGAGGCAATGAGCAGTTCTTC.

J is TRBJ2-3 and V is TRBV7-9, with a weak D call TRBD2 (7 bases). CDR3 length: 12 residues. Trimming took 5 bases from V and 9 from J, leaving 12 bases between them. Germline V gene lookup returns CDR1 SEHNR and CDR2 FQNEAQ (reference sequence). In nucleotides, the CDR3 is TGTGCCAGCAGCCTAGAGGGGGGGACGCAGTATTTT. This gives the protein CASSLEGGTQYF.

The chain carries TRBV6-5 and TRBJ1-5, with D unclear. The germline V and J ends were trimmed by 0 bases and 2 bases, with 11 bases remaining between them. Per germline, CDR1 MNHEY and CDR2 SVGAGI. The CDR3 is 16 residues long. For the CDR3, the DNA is TGTGCCAGCAGTTACTCGAGGCAGACTGGCAATCAGCCCCAGCATTTT. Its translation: CASSYSRQTGNQPQHF.

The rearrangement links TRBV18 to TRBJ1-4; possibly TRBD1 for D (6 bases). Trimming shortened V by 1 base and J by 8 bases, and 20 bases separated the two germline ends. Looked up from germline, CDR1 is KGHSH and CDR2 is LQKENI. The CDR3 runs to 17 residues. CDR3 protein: CASSPRITTGLGEKLFF. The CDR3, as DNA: TGTGCCAGCTCACCACGGATAACCACAGGGCTGGGGGAAAAACTGTTTTTT.

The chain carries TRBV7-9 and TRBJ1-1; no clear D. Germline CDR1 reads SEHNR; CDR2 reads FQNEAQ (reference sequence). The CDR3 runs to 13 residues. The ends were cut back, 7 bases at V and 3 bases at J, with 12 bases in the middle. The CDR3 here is CASIPPSDTEAFF. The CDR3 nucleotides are TGTGCCAGCATCCCACCCTCGGACACTGAAGCTTTCTTT.

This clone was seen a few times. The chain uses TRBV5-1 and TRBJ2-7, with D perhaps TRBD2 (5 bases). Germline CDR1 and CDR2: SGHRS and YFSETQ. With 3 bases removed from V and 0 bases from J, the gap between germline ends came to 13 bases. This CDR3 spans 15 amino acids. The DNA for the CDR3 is TGCGCCAGCAGCTCCCAAGGTGGGAGCTCCTACGAGCAGTACTTC. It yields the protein CASSSQGGSSYEQYF.

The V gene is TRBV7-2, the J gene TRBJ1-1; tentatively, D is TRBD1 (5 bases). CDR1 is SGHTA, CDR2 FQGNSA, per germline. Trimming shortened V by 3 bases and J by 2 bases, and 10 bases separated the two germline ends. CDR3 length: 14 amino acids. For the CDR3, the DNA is TGTGCCAGCAGCTTGCTGACAGCTAACACTGAAGCTTTCTTT. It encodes CASSLLTANTEAFF.

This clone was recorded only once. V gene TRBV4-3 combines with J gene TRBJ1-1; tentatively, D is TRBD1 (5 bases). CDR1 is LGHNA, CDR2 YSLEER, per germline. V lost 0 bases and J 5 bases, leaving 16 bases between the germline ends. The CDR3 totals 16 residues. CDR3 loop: CASSQDPTPRQTEAFF. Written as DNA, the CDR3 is TGCGCCAGCAGCCAAGATCCGACACCCAGACAGACTGAAGCTTTCTTT.

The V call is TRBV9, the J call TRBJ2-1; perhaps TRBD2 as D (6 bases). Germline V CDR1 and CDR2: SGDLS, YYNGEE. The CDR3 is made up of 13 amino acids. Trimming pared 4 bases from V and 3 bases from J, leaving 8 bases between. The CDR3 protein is CASSPGVYNEQFF. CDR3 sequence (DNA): TGTGCCAGCAGCCCGGGAGTCTACAATGAGCAGTTCTTC.

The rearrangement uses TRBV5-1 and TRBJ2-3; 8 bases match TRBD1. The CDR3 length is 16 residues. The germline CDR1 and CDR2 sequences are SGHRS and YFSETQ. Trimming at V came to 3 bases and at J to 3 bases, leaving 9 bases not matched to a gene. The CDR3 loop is CASSSGRDRMTDTQYF. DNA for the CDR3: TGCGCCAGCAGCTCCGGCAGGGACAGGATGACAGATACGCAGTATTTT. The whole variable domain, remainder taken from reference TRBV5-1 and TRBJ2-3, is KAGVTQTPRYLIKTRGQQVTLSCSPISGHRSVSWYQQTPGQGLQFLFEYFSETQRNKGNFPGRFSGRQFSNSRSEMNVSTLELGDSALYLCASSSGRDRMTDTQYFGPGTRLTVL.

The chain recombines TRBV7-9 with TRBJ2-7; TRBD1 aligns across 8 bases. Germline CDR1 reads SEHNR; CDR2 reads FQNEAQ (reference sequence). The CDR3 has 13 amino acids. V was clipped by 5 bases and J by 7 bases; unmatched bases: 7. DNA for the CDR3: TGTGCCAGCAGCATTAACAGGGGGTGGGAGCAGTACTTC. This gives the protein CASSINRGWEQYF.